This T cell receptor (beta chain) emerged from a study of cytomegalovirus exposure and HLA in healthy donors. Study-wide results and limits: Clonal expansion was found to be greater in HLA-associated TCR beta chains than in equally common others in a later analysis. The authors listed some 160 TCR beta chains as cytomegalovirus-associated.

On this clone: The antigen remains unidentified.

The primer mix had 60 Vbeta and 13 Jbeta primers. Method: immunoSEQ multiplex PCR; TCRdb's copy keeps in-frame clones and lacks some. The sample has about 160,000 clones; around 78% are singletons. CDR1 and CDR2 from the germline V gene are SQVTM and ANQGSEA. V lost 7 bases, J lost 3 bases, and 7 bases stayed unmatched. CDR3 length equals 14 residues. The receptor's source is a woman aged 40 to 50 in good health and CMV-seronegative. The chain carries TRBV29-1 and TRBJ2-7; TRBD1 matches at 12 bases. The specimen was PBMCs. CDR3 residues: CSAGGQGAFYEQYF. The CDR3 nucleotides read TGCAGCGCGGGGGGACAGGGGGCTTTCTACGAGCAGTACTTC.